This T cell receptor (beta chain) is from a study of T-cell reconstitution after alpha-beta-depleted transplantation in children. The CDR3 is 13 residues long. Trimming shortened V by 6 bases and J by 1 base, and 12 bases separated the two germline ends. Germline V gene lookup returns CDR1 SQVTM and CDR2 ANQGSEA. During its preparation, the TCRbeta library received unique molecular identifiers. Using its own MiXCR run on the PCR reads, TCRdb lists one record per CDR3 protein. The sample shows some 200,000 distinct CDR3 sequences, approximately 6.9% of them seen only once. This clonotype has a handful of counts.

The chain joins TRBV29-1 to TRBJ1-1; possibly TRBD1 for D (6 bases). The clonotype originates from a boy aged 2 to 9 with acute lymphoblastic leukemia, due to receive a stem cell transplant. Here the sequenced sample was PBMCs, taken before TCRalphabeta/CD19-depleted stem cell transplant. This chain's CDR3 is CSVSRDKNTEAFF. The CDR3 DNA is TGCAGCGTCTCCCGGGACAAGAACACTGAAGCTTTCTTT.